The clone carrying this T cell receptor (beta chain) was counted many times. This entry is derived from a study of metastatic and nonmetastatic thyroid tumors. Every patient underwent thyroid surgery untreated. V was clipped by 4 bases and J by 3 bases; unmatched bases: 8. The CDR3 is made up of 15 amino acids. In germline, CDR1 is SEHNR, CDR2 FQNEAQ (reference sequence). MiXCR reprocessed the PCR reads for TCRdb. The sample holds around 70,000 clones; around 18% are singletons and the top ten take about 13%. The receptor comes from a female donor with papillary thyroid cancer or a benign thyroid nodule (not recorded which). Some clones in this sample may be carry-over from other donors' samples. This sequence joins TRBV7-9 and TRBJ2-7, with 8 bases matching TRBD2. Sequenced input: blood. The CDR3 loop is CASSSTSETYYEQYF. The CDR3 bases are TGTGCCAGCAGCTCGACTAGCGAAACATACTACGAGCAGTACTTC. Drawing the rest from reference TRBV7-9 and TRBJ2-7, the complete variable domain is DTGVSQNPRHKITKRGQNVTFRCDPISEHNRLYWYRQTLGQGPEFLTYFQNEAQLEKSRLLSDRFSAERPKGSFSTLEIQRTEQGDSAMYLCASSSTSETYYEQYFGPGTRLTVT.